These 19 T cell receptor beta chains share one sample of origin, sequenced in a study of blood T cell repertoires in COVID-19. Some clones are missing from TCRdb's copy, which holds only in-frame ones; the method was immunoSEQ multiplex PCR. The sample yields 150,000 to 200,000 clones, about 81% seen once. Sequenced input: peripheral blood. Receptor source: a man aged 55-75 years with active or convalescent COVID-19.

The chain combines TRBV28 with TRBJ2-5, with 8 bases lining up with TRBD2. The CDR3 totals 14 residues. The V and J ends lost 2 bases and 4 bases, in that order; junction bases with no gene match: 3. CDR1 and CDR2 (germline): MDHEN, SYDVKM. The CDR3 coding sequence is TGTGCCAGCAGTTTACGTGGACTAGCAGAGACCCAGTACTTC. Translating gives CASSLRGLAETQYF.

The rearrangement uses TRBV4-1 and TRBJ1-5; D not certain. Germline values: CDR1 MGHRA, CDR2 YSYEKL. V lost 1 base and J lost 2, with 18 bases in between. The CDR3 extends over 18 amino acids. The CDR3 spells CASSQADSSVGGNQPQHF. The CDR3 coding sequence is TGCGCCAGCAGCCAAGCAGATTCTTCGGTTGGAGGCAATCAGCCCCAGCATTTT.

This clone has only one observation. The V call is TRBV18, the J call TRBJ1-2, with a possible D match to TRBD1 (5 bases). Trimming removed 1 base at V and 5 bases at J, with 8 bases between. This CDR3 contains 13 residues. Germline V gene data show CDR1 as KGHSH and CDR2 as LQKENI. The CDR3 region has the DNA TGTGCCAGCTCACCACAGTCAGGGTATGGCTACACCTTC. It encodes CASSPQSGYGYTF.

The chain uses TRBV7-9 and TRBJ2-3; 8 bases map to TRBD2. CDR1 is SEHNR and CDR2 is FQNEAQ in the germline V gene (reference sequence). This CDR3 has 15 residues. V shed 1 base, J shed 2 bases, and the junction held 2 bases outside the gene matches. CDR3 loop: CASSLGGLVTDTQYF. The CDR3 nucleotides read TGTGCCAGCAGCTTAGGGGGACTAGTCACAGATACGCAGTATTTT.

The chain employs TRBV15 and TRBJ2-7; D is unresolved. The CDR3 is made up of 13 amino acids. CDR1 is LNHNV, CDR2 YYDKDF, per germline (reference sequence). V gave up 3 bases and J gave up 2 bases, with 8 bases separating them. In DNA form, the CDR3 reads TGTGCCACCAGCAGGTTAGCCCCCTACGAGCAGTACTTC. This gives the protein CATSRLAPYEQYF.

The chain combines TRBV27 with TRBJ1-5; 7 nucleotides align to TRBD1. The germline V gene has CDR1 MNHEY and CDR2 SMNVEV (reference sequence). The J segment lost 0 bases and the V segment lost 5 bases, leaving 7 bases of the junction unmatched. This CDR3 has 16 residues. The CDR3 sequence is CASSPMTGYSNQPQHF. The CDR3 bases are TGTGCCAGCAGTCCCATGACAGGGTATAGCAATCAGCCCCAGCATTTT.

The J gene is TRBJ2-5, the V gene TRBV10-3, with D perhaps TRBD1 (5 bases). V gave up 0 bases and J gave up 6 bases, with 11 bases separating them. Germline assignment: CDR1 ENHRY and CDR2 SYGVKD. This CDR3 spans 14 amino acids. This CDR3 is CAISESMGQQTQYF. The CDR3 DNA sequence: TGTGCCATCAGTGAGTCGATGGGGCAGCAGACCCAGTACTTC.

The J gene is TRBJ1-3, the V gene TRBV10-3; D is undetermined. The CDR3 spans 15 residues. CDR1 is ENHRY and CDR2 is SYGVKD in the germline V gene. V was trimmed by 0 bases and J by 3 bases, leaving 9 bases between them. For the CDR3, the DNA is TGTGCCATCAGTGAGTCGAGGGAGGGTGGAAACACCATATATTTT. Amino acids: CAISESREGGNTIYF.

This clone appeared a single time. The chain uses TRBV4-1 and TRBJ2-3, with D unresolved. The V gene's germline CDR1 is MGHRA and CDR2 YSYEKL. The CDR3 covers 15 residues. Trimming cost V 0 bases and J 0 bases, with 7 bases left between them. CDR3 in DNA: TGCGCCAGCAGCCAAGATGCGACTAGCACAGATACGCAGTATTTT. It specifies CASSQDATSTDTQYF.

This clone was observed once. Here the CDR3 reads CASSLEVTGDSPLHF. The CDR3, as DNA: TGCGCCAGCAGCTTGGAGGTGACAGGGGATTCACCCCTCCACTTT. V is TRBV5-1 and J is TRBJ1-6; TRBD1 agrees at 8 bases. CDR3 length: 15 residues. Germline CDR1 SGHRS, CDR2 YFSETQ. J gave up 8 bases and V 0 bases, and 4 bases lay outside the gene matches.

The chain employs TRBV18 and TRBJ2-2, with 7 bases fitting TRBD1. The V gene end was trimmed by 4 bases and the J gene end by 0 bases; junction bases not matched to a gene: 5. Germline loops: CDR1 KGHSH, CDR2 LQKENI. The CDR3 is made up of 16 amino acids. CDR3 protein: CASSLRGGPNTGELFF. CDR3 sequence (DNA): TGTGCCAGCTCACTTCGAGGGGGCCCGAACACCGGGGAGCTGTTTTTT.

The J gene is TRBJ2-5, the V gene TRBV5-1; maybe TRBD2 (5 bases). Germline V gene sequence: CDR1 SGHRS, CDR2 YFSETQ. V lost 0 bases to trimming and J lost 0 bases, with 9 bases between them. The CDR3 extends over 15 amino acids. CDR3: CASSLAPGNQETQYF. CDR3 bases: TGCGCCAGCAGCTTGGCACCGGGGAACCAAGAGACCCAGTACTTC.

This chain uses TRBV5-4 with TRBJ1-2, with TRBD1 identical over 11 bases. CDR1 SGHNT and CDR2 YYREEE come from the germline V gene (reference sequence). The CDR3 runs 16 residues. After removal of 4 bases from V and 3 bases from J, the junction contained 8 bases not matched to a gene. CDR3 amino acids: CASSGGQGAAYYGYTF. The CDR3 DNA reads as TGTGCCAGCAGCGGCGGACAGGGGGCTGCGTACTATGGCTACACCTTC.

The chain links TRBV11-2 to TRBJ2-7, with 7 bases fitting TRBD1. In germline, CDR1 is SGHAT, CDR2 FQNNGV. This CDR3 contains 15 residues. The J segment lost 2 bases and the V segment lost 0 bases, leaving 4 bases of the junction unmatched. The CDR3 protein is CASSLDGTDAYEQYF. The CDR3 DNA reads TGTGCCAGCAGCTTAGATGGGACAGACGCCTACGAGCAGTACTTC.

The chain is built from TRBV19 and TRBJ1-6; 11 bases match TRBD1. The germline V gene has CDR1 LNHDA and CDR2 SQIVND (reference sequence). This CDR3 is built from 17 residues. The V segment lost 5 bases and the J segment 0 bases; nucleotides outside the gene matches: 3. This chain's CDR3 is CASSPGTGGSYNSPLHF. CDR3 DNA: TGTGCCAGTAGTCCTGGGACAGGGGGCTCCTATAATTCACCCCTCCACTTT.

This clone was recorded only once. This sequence joins TRBV11-2 and TRBJ1-6; 9 nucleotides line up with TRBD1. The CDR3 covers 14 residues. In germline, CDR1 is SGHAT, CDR2 FQNNGV. Germline trimming cut 8 bases from V and 7 bases from J; bases unmatched to any gene: 6. CDR3 residues: CASVRDRENSPLHF. The CDR3 nucleotides read TGTGCCAGCGTTAGGGACAGGGAAAATTCACCCCTCCACTTT.

The V gene is TRBV2, the J gene TRBJ1-2; D possibly corresponds to TRBD1 (6 bases). This CDR3 is built from 13 residues. Per germline, CDR1 SNHLY and CDR2 FYNNEI. Trimming left V 7 bases short and J 4 bases short, with 13 bases between. CDR3 nucleotides: TGTGCCAGCAAGCGGACAGCTTCCTATGGCTACACCTTC. This encodes CASKRTASYGYTF.

CDR3 bases: TGTGCCAGCATTGGGTTCGCAGGGACCGGGGAGCTGTTTTTT. This sequence encodes CASIGFAGTGELFF. The chain couples TRBV6-5 to TRBJ2-2; TRBD1 is a possible D gene (5 bases). The V gene lost 7 bases and the J gene lost 5 bases, with 14 bases spanning the gap. Germline V lookup: CDR1 MNHEY, CDR2 SVGAGI. The CDR3 contains 14 residues.

The J gene is TRBJ2-7, the V gene TRBV27; the D gene is possibly TRBD2 (7 bases). With 7 bases removed from V and 7 bases from J, the gap between germline ends came to 17 bases. Germline V CDR1 and CDR2: MNHEY, SMNVEV (reference sequence). The CDR3 is 13 residues long. DNA of the CDR3: TGTGCCAGCAAGCTACAGGGTAGCGGGGAGCAGTACTTC. As protein: CASKLQGSGEQYF.